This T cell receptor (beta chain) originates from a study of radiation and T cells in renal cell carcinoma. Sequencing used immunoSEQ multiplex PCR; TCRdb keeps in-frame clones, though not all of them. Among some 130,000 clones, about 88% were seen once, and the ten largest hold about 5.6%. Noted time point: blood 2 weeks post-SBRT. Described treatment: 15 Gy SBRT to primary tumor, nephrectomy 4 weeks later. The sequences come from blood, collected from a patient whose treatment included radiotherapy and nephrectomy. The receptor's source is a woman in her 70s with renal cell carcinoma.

The CDR3 sequence is CASRGQLTNEQFF. The CDR3 nucleotides are TGTGCCAGCAGGGGACAGCTTACCAATGAGCAGTTCTTC. This chain joins TRBV25-1 and TRBJ2-1; 7 nucleotides match TRBD1. Germline CDR1 reads MGHDK; CDR2 reads SYGVNS. The V and J ends lost 6 bases and 6 bases, in that order; junction bases with no gene match: 5. The CDR3 extends over 13 amino acids.